One and the same sample provided the 13 T cell receptor beta chains below, sequenced in a study of control samples from healthy donors and cancer patients. TCRdb's table, derived via immunoSEQ multiplex PCR, lists solely in-frame clones and lacks some. The sample lists around 140,000 clones; around 92% were seen once. The specimen was blood. These receptors all come from a woman between 45 and 65 years old in good health.

The rearrangement uses TRBV6-5 and TRBJ2-7; 8 bases line up with TRBD1. Germline trimming cut 6 bases from V and 6 bases from J; bases unmatched to any gene: 10. Germline V gene data show CDR1 as MNHEY and CDR2 as SVGAGI. The CDR3 sequence is 14 residues long. This CDR3 reads CASRGQAAVGEQYF. CDR3 in DNA: TGTGCCAGCAGGGGACAGGCCGCTGTTGGCGAGCAGTACTTC.

There are a few counts of this clone. J is TRBJ2-7 and V is TRBV28; 10 bases are a match to TRBD2. CDR1 is MDHEN and CDR2 is SYDVKM in the germline V gene. The J segment lost 3 bases and the V segment lost 3 bases, leaving 14 bases of the junction unmatched. This CDR3 region has 18 residues. The CDR3 DNA is TGTGCCAGCAGTTTTGTCGGGCTAGCGGGAGTTCTCGGCTACGAGCAGTACTTC. Translated, it gives CASSFVGLAGVLGYEQYF.

This clone was counted once. This chain connects TRBV5-1 to TRBJ2-7; D is possibly TRBD1 (6 bases). CDR1 and CDR2 from the germline V gene are SGHRS and YFSETQ. CDR3 size: 16 residues. V was trimmed by 3 bases and J by 4 bases, leaving 20 bases between them. CDR3 protein: CASSSIGQFLGYEQYF. In DNA form, the CDR3 reads TGCGCCAGCAGCTCGATTGGACAGTTCTTGGGGTACGAGCAGTACTTC.

This sequence joins TRBV5-1 and TRBJ1-4, with 8 bases fitting TRBD1. J gave up 4 bases and V 2 bases, and 4 bases lay outside the gene matches. The CDR3 spans 15 residues. From germline, CDR1 is SGHRS and CDR2 YFSETQ. The CDR3 sequence: CASSFAGQGNEKLFF. For the CDR3, the DNA is TGCGCCAGCAGCTTCGCCGGACAGGGTAATGAAAAACTGTTTTTT. Complete variable domain (other parts from reference TRBV5-1 and TRBJ1-4): KAGVTQTPRYLIKTRGQQVTLSCSPISGHRSVSWYQQTPGQGLQFLFEYFSETQRNKGNFPGRFSGRQFSNSRSEMNVSTLELGDSALYLCASSFAGQGNEKLFFGSGTQLSVL.

This rearrangement joins TRBV7-9 to TRBJ2-7; D is tentatively TRBD1 or TRBD2 (5 bases each). Germline CDR1 reads SEHNR; CDR2 reads FQNEAQ (reference sequence). The V gene lost 3 bases and the J gene lost 0 bases, with 12 bases spanning the gap. This CDR3 region has 15 residues. The CDR3 DNA is TGTGCCAGCAGCTTTCGGGGCGCGAGCTCCTACGAGCAGTACTTC. Amino acid sequence: CASSFRGASSYEQYF.

This clone was detected only once. The chain is built from TRBV2 and TRBJ1-2, with D hard to call. This CDR3 contains 12 residues. The germline V gene encodes CDR1 SNHLY and CDR2 FYNNEI. Trimming took off 3 bases at V and 8 bases at J, with 10 bases between the two ends. The CDR3 loop reads CASSDTGIGYTF. The CDR3 DNA sequence: TGTGCCAGCAGTGATACCGGGATCGGCTACACCTTC.

The rearrangement joins TRBV27 to TRBJ1-2; D is uncertain. The germline gives CDR1 MNHEY, CDR2 SMNVEV (reference sequence). This CDR3 contains 13 residues. V was trimmed by 6 bases and J by 3 bases, leaving 11 bases between them. The CDR3 DNA follows: TGTGCCAGCAGGAAATGGGGAGACTATGGCTACACCTTC. Amino acids: CASRKWGDYGYTF.

The chain couples TRBV27 to TRBJ1-1; D is ambiguous. Germline CDR1 is MNHEY and CDR2 is SMNVEV (reference sequence). The CDR3 contains 13 residues. V lost 1 base and J lost 3, with 6 bases in between. Written as DNA, the CDR3 is TGTGCCAGCAGTTTATACCTTCACACTGAAGCTTTCTTT. Translated, it gives CASSLYLHTEAFF.

This clone appeared a single time. V gene TRBV2 combines with J gene TRBJ2-1; 8 positions match TRBD2. The germline V gene encodes CDR1 SNHLY and CDR2 FYNNEI. The CDR3 is made up of 14 amino acids. V was pared by 3 bases and J by 6 bases, with 4 bases of the junction left unmatched. The DNA of the CDR3 is TGTGCCAGCAGTGAGTCGGGGGGGGCCAATGAGCAGTTCTTC. Its protein is CASSESGGANEQFF. Looking up the rest from reference TRBV2 and TRBJ2-1 gives the full variable domain: EPEVTQTPSHQVTQMGQEVILRCVPISNHLYFYWYRQILGQKVEFLVSFYNNEISEKSEIFDDQFSVERPDGSNFTLKIRSTKLEDSAMYFCASSESGGANEQFFGPGTRLTVL.

The chain joins TRBV7-2 to TRBJ1-4; 7 nucleotides line up with TRBD1. V shed 2 bases, J shed 8 bases, and the junction held 8 bases outside the gene matches. Germline CDR1 SGHTA, CDR2 FQGNSA. CDR3 length: 15 residues. As DNA, the CDR3 is TGTGCCAGCAGCTTATTAGGGGGCCAGGGGGAAAAACTGTTTTTT. This translates into CASSLLGGQGEKLFF.

The genes are TRBV18 and TRBJ2-5; 12 bases align to TRBD2. From germline, CDR1 is KGHSH and CDR2 LQKENI. This CDR3 is 16 amino acids long. Trimming at V came to 3 bases and at J to 4 bases, leaving 6 bases not matched to a gene. The CDR3 is CASSPRLAGDGETQYF. The CDR3 DNA follows: TGTGCCAGCTCACCGAGACTAGCGGGAGATGGAGAGACCCAGTACTTC.

The rearrangement uses TRBV14 and TRBJ1-4; TRBD1 is a possible D gene (6 bases). V lost 4 bases and J 6 bases, leaving 15 bases between the germline ends. Germline values: CDR1 SGHDN, CDR2 FVKESK. CDR3 length: 15 residues. The DNA for the CDR3 is TGTGCCAGCAGCCGAGACTCCGGGGGCTATGAAAAACTGTTTTTT. It specifies CASSRDSGGYEKLFF.

The gene calls are TRBV6-5 and TRBJ1-2; perhaps TRBD1 as D (5 bases). CDR3 length: 14 residues. Germline V CDR1 and CDR2: MNHEY, SVGAGI. Trimming stripped 8 bases from V and 8 bases from J, with 21 bases between. CDR3 sequence (DNA): TGTGCCAGCCGCCCACCCGGGATCGGGGACGGCTACACCTTC. It is translated as CASRPPGIGDGYTF.